This T cell receptor (beta chain) was sequenced in a study of shared T cell receptors in the human thymus. CDR3 length: 13 residues. The germline gives CDR1 SSHAT, CDR2 FNYEAQ (reference sequence). Turning to this clone: One junction end disagrees with the germline gene, perhaps due to a read error.

Profiled with immunoSEQ multiplex PCR; TCRdb holds only in-frame clones, not every one. The repertoire consists of hundreds of thousands of clones, with around 78% occurring once and the leading ten covering around 0.013%. The same data also went into a second study, on human thymus T cells.

V gene TRBV7-7 combines with J gene TRBJ2-1; D perhaps matches TRBD1 (5 bases). This clonotype was obtained from a boy under two years old with a congenital heart defect. Sequencing was carried out using thymocytes. This CDR3 is CASSAGQNNEQFF. CDR3 nucleotides: TGTGCTAGCAGCGCCGGACAAAACAATGAGCAGTTCTTC. The full variable domain, rest sourced from reference TRBV7-7 and TRBJ2-1, is GAGVSQSPRYKVTKRGQDVTLRCDPISSHATLYWYQQALGQGPEFLTYFNYEAQPDKSGLPSDRFSAERPEGSISTLTIQRTEQRDSAMYRCASSAGQNNEQFFGPGTRLTVL.